The 5 T cell receptor beta chains below were found in one sample sequenced in a study of blood T cell repertoires in COVID-19. Data came from immunoSEQ multiplex PCR; TCRdb stores just in-frame clones and leaves some out. The sample consists of over 200,000 clones, roughly 79% of them appearing once. Sequenced sample: PBMCs or T cells enriched from blood (not recorded which). Receptors were obtained from a woman aged 45-65 years with acute COVID-19.

The genes are TRBV28 and TRBJ1-6, with D possibly being TRBD1 (5 bases). Germline V gene lookup returns CDR1 MDHEN and CDR2 SYDVKM. The V and J ends lost 7 bases and 8 bases respectively, with 21 bases between them. CDR3 length equals 16 residues. In DNA, the CDR3 is TGTGCCAGCACCGCGCCCCACCTCGAAGGGGATTCACCCCTCCACTTT. Amino acids: CASTAPHLEGDSPLHF.

The chain employs TRBV7-2 and TRBJ2-7; 7 bases line up with TRBD2. Germline CDR1 SGHTA, CDR2 FQGNSA. The CDR3 has 15 residues. Unmatched junction bases numbered 3, after V lost 1 base and J lost 0 bases. The CDR3 region has the DNA TGTGCCAGCAGCTTAGATCTAGCGGTCTCCTACGAGCAGTACTTC. Its translation: CASSLDLAVSYEQYF. The full variable domain, rest sourced from reference TRBV7-2 and TRBJ2-7, is GAGVSQSPSNKVTEKGKDVELRCDPISGHTALYWYRQSLGQGLEFLIYFQGNSAPDKSGLPSDRFSAERTGGSVSTLTIQRTQQEDSAVYLCASSLDLAVSYEQYFGPGTRLTVT.

The rearrangement links TRBV19 to TRBJ2-4; TRBD2 matches 8 bases. Trimming removed 6 bases from V and 3 bases from J; junction bases left unmatched: 7. Germline V gene lookup returns CDR1 LNHDA and CDR2 SQIVND (reference sequence). CDR3 length: 15 residues. The CDR3 region is CASSAGGALKNIQYF. The CDR3 coding sequence is TGTGCCAGTAGCGCCGGGGGGGCTCTCAAAAACATTCAGTACTTC.

This chain links TRBV7-3 with TRBJ1-6; D is uncertain. The CDR3 extends over 13 amino acids. Looked up from germline, CDR1 is SGHTA and CDR2 is FQGTGA. Between the trimmed V and J ends, which lost 3 bases and 8 bases, there was a span of 8 bases. CDR3 DNA sequence: TGTGCCAGCAGCTTCGACGGGGATTCACCCCTCCACTTT. Encoded protein: CASSFDGDSPLHF. The full variable domain, completed using reference TRBV7-3 and TRBJ1-6, is GAGVSQTPSNKVTEKGKYVELRCDPISGHTALYWYRQSLGQGPEFLIYFQGTGAADDSGLPNDRFFAVRPEGSVSTLKIQRTERGDSAVYLCASSFDGDSPLHFGNGTRLTVT.

The chain is built from TRBV18 and TRBJ2-5, with D maybe TRBD2 (5 bases). The CDR3 runs to 13 residues. CDR1 and CDR2 from the germline V gene are KGHSH and LQKENI. Trimming shortened V by 4 bases and J by 5 bases, and 11 bases separated the two germline ends. The CDR3 region has the DNA TGTGCCAGCTCACTTCAGACGGGGGAGACCCAGTACTTC. Protein sequence: CASSLQTGETQYF.